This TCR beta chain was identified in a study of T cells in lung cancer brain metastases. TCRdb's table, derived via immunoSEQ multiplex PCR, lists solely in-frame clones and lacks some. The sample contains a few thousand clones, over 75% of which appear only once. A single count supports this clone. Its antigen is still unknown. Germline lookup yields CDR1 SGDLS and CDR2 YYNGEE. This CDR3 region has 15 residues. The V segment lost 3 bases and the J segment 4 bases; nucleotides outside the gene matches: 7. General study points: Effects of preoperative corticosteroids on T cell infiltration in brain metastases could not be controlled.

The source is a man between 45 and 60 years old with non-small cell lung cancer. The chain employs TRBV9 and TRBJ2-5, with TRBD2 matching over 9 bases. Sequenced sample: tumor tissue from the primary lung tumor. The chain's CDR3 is CASSAGGTSIETQYF. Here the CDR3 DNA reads TGTGCCAGCAGCGCAGGAGGGACTAGCATAGAGACCCAGTACTTC.